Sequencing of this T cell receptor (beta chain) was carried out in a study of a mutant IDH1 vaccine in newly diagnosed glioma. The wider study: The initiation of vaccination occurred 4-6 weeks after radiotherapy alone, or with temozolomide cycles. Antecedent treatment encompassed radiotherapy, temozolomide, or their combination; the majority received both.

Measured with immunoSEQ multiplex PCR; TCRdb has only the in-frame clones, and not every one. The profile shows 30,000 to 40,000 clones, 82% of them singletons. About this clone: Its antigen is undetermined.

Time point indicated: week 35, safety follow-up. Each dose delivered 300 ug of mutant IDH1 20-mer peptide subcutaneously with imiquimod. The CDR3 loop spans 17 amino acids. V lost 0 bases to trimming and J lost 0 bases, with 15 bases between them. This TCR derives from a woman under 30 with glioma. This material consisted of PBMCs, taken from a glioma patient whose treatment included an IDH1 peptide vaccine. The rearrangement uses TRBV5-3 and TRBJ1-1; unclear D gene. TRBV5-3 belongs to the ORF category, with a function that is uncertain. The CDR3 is CARSLEGWHPMNTEAFF. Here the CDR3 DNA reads TGTGCCAGAAGCTTGGAAGGTTGGCACCCCATGAACACTGAAGCTTTCTTT.